Here is one TCR beta chain with its context. After removal of 2 bases from V and 0 bases from J, the junction contained 7 bases not matched to a gene. The CDR3 has 17 amino acids. Germline CDR1 reads SGHTA; CDR2 reads FQGNSA. The data belong to a study of T and B cells in COVID-19 patients. The wider study: Peripheral blood came from COVID-19 patients with active infection or after recovery. Median age was approximately 33 years in the recovered cohort and around 67 years in the active-infection cohort.

TRB rearrangements were amplified by multiplex PCR with BIOMED2 TRB-A/B primers. One entry per CDR3 protein results from TCRdb running MiXCR on the multiplex PCR reads. The sample has some 2,400 distinct CDR3 sequences, 20% to 25% seen once. TRB was amplified from about 260-540 ng of blood genomic DNA. The TCR comes from a human donor with active COVID-19. The chain carries TRBV7-2 and TRBJ2-3, with TRBD1 identical over 8 bases. The sequenced material came from blood. CDR3 protein: CASSLRIGQGSTDTQYF. The CDR3, as DNA: TGTGCCAGCAGCTTAAGGATCGGACAGGGTAGCACAGATACGCAGTATTTT.